Below, one TCR beta chain is given with its context. Sequencing used immunoSEQ multiplex PCR; TCRdb keeps in-frame clones, though not all of them. Altogether about 22,000 clones are present, around 75% being singletons, with the ten largest covering more than 25%. The treatment is: randomized to nivolumab then ipilimumab (arm A) or the reverse (arm B). No patient had prior DNA-damaging chemotherapy. PBMC sorting kept live CD3+CD8+ cells without CD19 or CD56. The data originate from a study of sequential checkpoint blockade in melanoma. On the study more broadly: Patients were randomized 1:1 to nivolumab-then-ipilimumab or ipilimumab-then-nivolumab first-line. Each arm's sequence ended with maintenance nivolumab.

J gave up 1 base and V 8 bases, and 4 bases lay outside the gene matches. The CDR3 extends over 15 amino acids. In germline, CDR1 is SGHVS, CDR2 FNYEAQ. The chain combines TRBV7-6 with TRBJ2-7, with 14 bases fitting TRBD2. The source was CD8+ T cells sorted from blood (inferred from file names), collected from a patient given nivolumab and ipilimumab in sequence. The source of this sequence is a human donor with melanoma. CDR3 in amino acids: CASGRTSGGSYEQYF. CDR3 bases: TGTGCCAGCGGGCGGACTAGCGGGGGGTCCTACGAGCAGTACTTC.